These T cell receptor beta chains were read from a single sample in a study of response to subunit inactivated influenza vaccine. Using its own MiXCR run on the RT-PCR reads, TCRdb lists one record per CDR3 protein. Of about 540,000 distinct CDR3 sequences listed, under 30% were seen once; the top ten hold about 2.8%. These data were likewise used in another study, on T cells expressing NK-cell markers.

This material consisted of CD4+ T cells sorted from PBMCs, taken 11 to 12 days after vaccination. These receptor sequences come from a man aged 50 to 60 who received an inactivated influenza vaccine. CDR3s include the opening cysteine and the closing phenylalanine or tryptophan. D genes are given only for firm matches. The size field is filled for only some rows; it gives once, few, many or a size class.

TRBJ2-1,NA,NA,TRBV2,TGTGCCAGCAGTAGGACTGTCAATGAGCAGTTCTTC,CASSRTVNEQFF
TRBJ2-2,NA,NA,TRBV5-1,TGCGCCAGCAGCAAAGACAGAACCGGGGAGCTGTTTTTT,CASSKDRTGELFF
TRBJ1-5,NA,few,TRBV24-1,TGTGCCACCAGTGAAGGTACGGGGGTTCATCAGCCCCAGCATTTT,CATSEGTGVHQPQHF
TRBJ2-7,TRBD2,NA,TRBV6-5,TGTGCCAGCAGTTACTCGGCGGGGGGGAACTACGAGCAGTACTTC,CASSYSAGGNYEQYF
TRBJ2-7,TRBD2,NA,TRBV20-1,TGCAGTGCTGAGTCAGCACTAGCGGTGACCTACGAGCAGTACTTC,CSAESALAVTYEQYF
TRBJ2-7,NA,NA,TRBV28,TGTGCCAGCAGTCCCCCAGCGGTGCTAGGGTACGAGCAGTACTTC,CASSPPAVLGYEQYF
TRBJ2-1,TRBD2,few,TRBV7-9,TGTGCCAGCAGCTTAGCGGGAGGGGTACGGGAGCAGTTCTTC,CASSLAGGVREQFF
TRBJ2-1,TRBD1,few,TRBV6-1,TGTGCCAGCTCAGAATCCGGGACAGGGGTCAATGAGCAGTTCTTC,CASSESGTGVNEQFF
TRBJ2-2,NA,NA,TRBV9,TGTGCCAGCAGCGCAACAATCGGGGGTTACACCGGGGAGCTGTTTTTT,CASSATIGGYTGELFF
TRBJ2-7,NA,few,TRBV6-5,TGTGCCACCAATTTCGACGGGACCTACGAGCAGTACTTC,CATNFDGTYEQYF
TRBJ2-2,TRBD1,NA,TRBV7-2,TGTGCCAGCAGCTTAGCGCGCATGAGGGGGCGAACCGGGGAGCTGTTTTTT,CASSLARMRGRTGELFF
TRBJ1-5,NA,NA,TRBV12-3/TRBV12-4,TGTGCCAGCAGTCGTGGGACGGGGCGGTTCGATCAGCCCCAGCATTTT,CASSRGTGRFDQPQHF
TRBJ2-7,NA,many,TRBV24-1,TGTGCCACCAGTGATTCTAGCTCCTACGAGCAGTACTTC,CATSDSSSYEQYF
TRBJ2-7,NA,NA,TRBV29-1,TGCAGCGTTGAAGCCAGTCCCTACGAGCAGTACTTC,CSVEASPYEQYF
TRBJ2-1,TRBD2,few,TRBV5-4,TGTGCCAGCAGCCCCGGGGGGTTCTACAATGAGCAGTTCTTC,CASSPGGFYNEQFF
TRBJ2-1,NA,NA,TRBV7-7,TGTGCTAGCAGTAAGGGTGAGGGCTATGAGCAGTTCTTC,CASSKGEGYEQFF
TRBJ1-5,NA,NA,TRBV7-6,TGTGCCAGCAGCTTACTTCCGAATCAGCCCCAGCATTTT,CASSLLPNQPQHF
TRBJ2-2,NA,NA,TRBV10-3,TGTGCCATCAGCCCCATCCTGAACACCGGGGAGCTGTTTTTT,CAISPILNTGELFF
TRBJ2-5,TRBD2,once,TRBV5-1,TGCGCCAGCAGCACGGGACTAGCGGGGACCCAAGAGACCCAGTACTTC,CASSTGLAGTQETQYF
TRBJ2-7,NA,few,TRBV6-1,TGTGCCAGCAGAGGCACAGGGACCTACGAGCAGTACTTC,CASRGTGTYEQYF
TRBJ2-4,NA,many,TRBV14,TGTGCCAGCAGCCAAGGGGAAAGAAACATTCAGTACTTC,CASSQGERNIQYF
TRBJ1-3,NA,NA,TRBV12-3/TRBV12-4,TGTGCCAGCAGTTCCCTGACAGGATACGATCCTGGAAACACCATATATTTT,CASSSLTGYDPGNTIYF
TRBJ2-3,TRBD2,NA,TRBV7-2,TGTGCCAGCAGCTTACGCGGGAGTGTCACAGATACGCAGTATTTT,CASSLRGSVTDTQYF
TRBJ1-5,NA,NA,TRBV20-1,TGCAGTGCTAGAGAAGGCTTAAGGACGGGGAGAAGACCGCCCCAGCATTTT,CSAREGLRTGRRPPQHF
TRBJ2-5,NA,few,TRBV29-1,TGCAGCGTTGGAGCAGATACTAACCAAGAGACCCAGTACTTC,CSVGADTNQETQYF
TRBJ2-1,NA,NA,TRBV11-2,TGTGCCAGCAGCTTCCAGACTATCTACAATGAGCAGTTCTTC,CASSFQTIYNEQFF
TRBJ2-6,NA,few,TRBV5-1,TGCGCCAGCAGCCGACAGCTCTCTGGGGCCAACGTCCTGACTTTC,CASSRQLSGANVLTF
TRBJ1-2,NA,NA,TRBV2,TGTGCCAGCAGACAGGACTCACCTAACTATGGCTACACCTTC,CASRQDSPNYGYTF
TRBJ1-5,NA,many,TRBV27,TGTGCCAGCAGTAGTGGACAGAACAATCAGCCCCAGCATTTT,CASSSGQNNQPQHF
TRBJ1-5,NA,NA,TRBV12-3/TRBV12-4,TGTGCCAGCAGCCGCTCCCAAATTCAGCCCCAGCATTTT,CASSRSQIQPQHF
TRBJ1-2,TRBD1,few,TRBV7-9,TGTGCCAGCAGCCTACAGGGGGCGCGATTGCAGGGCTACACCTTC,CASSLQGARLQGYTF
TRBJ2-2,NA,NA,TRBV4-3,TGCGCCAGCAGCCAGCAACTGGGCGCTTCGAACACCGGGGAGCTGTTTTTT,CASSQQLGASNTGELFF
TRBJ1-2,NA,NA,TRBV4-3,TGCGCCAGCAGCCAAGATCAGGGCCCATATGGCTACACCTTC,CASSQDQGPYGYTF
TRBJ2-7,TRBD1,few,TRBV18,TGTGCCAGCTCAAGACCTGGGACAGGGTCCGAGCAGTACTTC,CASSRPGTGSEQYF
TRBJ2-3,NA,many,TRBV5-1,TGCGCCAGCAGCTTGGACAGGGATCTGGGCACAGATACGCAGTATTTT,CASSLDRDLGTDTQYF
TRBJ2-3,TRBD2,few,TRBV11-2,TGTGCCAGCAGCCCCTCTAGCGGGACGGGAGATACGCAGTATTTT,CASSPSSGTGDTQYF
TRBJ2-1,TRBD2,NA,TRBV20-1,TGCAGTGCTAGAGGTGGACTAGCGGGAGCAGGCTACAATGAGCAGTTCTTC,CSARGGLAGAGYNEQFF
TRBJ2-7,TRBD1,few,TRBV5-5,TGTGCCAGCAGCTTGGGGTTTGGGACAGGGAAATACGAGCAGTACTTC,CASSLGFGTGKYEQYF
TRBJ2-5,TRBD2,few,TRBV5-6,TGTGCCAGCAGCTCATTAGCGGGGGACCCTAGGGGGACCCAGTACTTC,CASSSLAGDPRGTQYF
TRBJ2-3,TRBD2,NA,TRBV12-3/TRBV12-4,TGTGCCAGCAGACCCGTGGTAGCGGGAGGCATGAATACGCAGTATTTT,CASRPVVAGGMNTQYF
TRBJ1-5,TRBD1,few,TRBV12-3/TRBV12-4,TGTGCCAGCAGTGGGACAGGGGTTGATCAGCCCCAGCATTTT,CASSGTGVDQPQHF
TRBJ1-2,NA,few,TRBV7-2,TGTGCCAGCAGCTTAGGCCCGGGGCAGACCTATGGCTACACCTTC,CASSLGPGQTYGYTF
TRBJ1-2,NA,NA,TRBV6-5,TGTGCCAGCAGTTACCCCGGGACAAATCTTGATGGCTACACCTTC,CASSYPGTNLDGYTF
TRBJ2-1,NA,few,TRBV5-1,TGCGCCAGCAGCTTGGCAGGGGCCCCAGGGTTAAATGAGCAGTTCTTC,CASSLAGAPGLNEQFF
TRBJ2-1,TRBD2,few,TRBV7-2,TGTGCCAGCAGCTTATTCACTAGCGGGACTGAGCAGTTCTTC,CASSLFTSGTEQFF
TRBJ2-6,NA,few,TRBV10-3,TGTGCCATCAGTGCGGGTAGGGCTGGGGCCAACGTCCTGACTTTC,CAISAGRAGANVLTF
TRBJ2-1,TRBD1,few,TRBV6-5,TGTGCCAGCAGTTCCGTGGGACAGGGGAACAATGAGCAGTTCTTC,CASSSVGQGNNEQFF
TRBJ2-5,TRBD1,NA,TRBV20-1,TGCAGTGCAACAGTCACAGGGGGCACGAAGACCCAGTACTTC,CSATVTGGTKTQYF
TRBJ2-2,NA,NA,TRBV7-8,TGTGCCAGCGGCTTAGTTCTGAATTTCCTTAACACCGGGGAGCTGTTTTTT,CASGLVLNFLNTGELFF
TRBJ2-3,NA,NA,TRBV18,TGTGCCAGCTCCCCTAGACTACTAGATACGCAGTATTTT,CASSPRLLDTQYF
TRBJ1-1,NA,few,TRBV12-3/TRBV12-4,TGTGCCAGCAACACCGCGGGGGTCACTGAAGCTTTCTTT,CASNTAGVTEAFF
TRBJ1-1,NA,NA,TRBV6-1,TGTGCCAGCACCCCGGGAGGCAGAAACACTGAAGCTTTCTTT,CASTPGGRNTEAFF
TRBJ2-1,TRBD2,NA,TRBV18,TGTGCCAGCTCAAAACGGGGGGGCGTTGAGCAGTTCTTC,CASSKRGGVEQFF
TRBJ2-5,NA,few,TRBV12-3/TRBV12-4,TGTGCCAGCAGTCCTCAGGGGACCGCCCAGTACTTC,CASSPQGTAQYF
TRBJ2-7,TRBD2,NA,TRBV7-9,TGTGCCAGCAGATTCAGCGGGGGGGTAAACGAGCAGTACTTC,CASRFSGGVNEQYF
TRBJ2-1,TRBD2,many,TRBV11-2,TGTGCCAGCAGGAAGCCGGGGGGGCGAGGAAATGAGCAGTTCTTC,CASRKPGGRGNEQFF
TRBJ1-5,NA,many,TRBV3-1,TGTGCCAGCAGCCAAGAGGTAGGGGGACCCCAGCATTTT,CASSQEVGGPQHF
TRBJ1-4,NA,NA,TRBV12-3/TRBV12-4,TGTGCCAGCAGTTTAAAGTCGTCCCTCGGGGGACCTAATGAAAAACTGTTTTTT,CASSLKSSLGGPNEKLFF
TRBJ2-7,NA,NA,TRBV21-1,TGTGCCAGCAGCATCGGGACGAATCCCTGGGAGCAGTACTTC,CASSIGTNPWEQYF
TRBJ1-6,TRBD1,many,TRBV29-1,TGCAGCGCCAGCCTGGGACAGGGCACCCTCCACTTT,CSASLGQGTLHF